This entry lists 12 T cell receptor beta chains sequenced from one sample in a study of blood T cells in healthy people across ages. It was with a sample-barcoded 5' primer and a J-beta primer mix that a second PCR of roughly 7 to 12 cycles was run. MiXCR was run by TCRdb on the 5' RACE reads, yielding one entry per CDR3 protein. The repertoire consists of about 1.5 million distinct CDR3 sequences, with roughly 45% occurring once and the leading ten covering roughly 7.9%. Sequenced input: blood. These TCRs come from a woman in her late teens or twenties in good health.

CDR3 residues: CASSWGQARPDTQYF. In DNA, the CDR3 is TGTGCCAGCAGCTGGGGACAAGCGCGCCCAGATACGCAGTATTTT. The chain combines TRBV5-5 with TRBJ2-3; a weak D match, TRBD1 (6 bases). Trimming pared 3 bases from V and 4 bases from J, leaving 15 bases between. The CDR3 extends over 15 amino acids. CDR1 is SGHKS and CDR2 is YYEKEE in the germline V gene (reference sequence).

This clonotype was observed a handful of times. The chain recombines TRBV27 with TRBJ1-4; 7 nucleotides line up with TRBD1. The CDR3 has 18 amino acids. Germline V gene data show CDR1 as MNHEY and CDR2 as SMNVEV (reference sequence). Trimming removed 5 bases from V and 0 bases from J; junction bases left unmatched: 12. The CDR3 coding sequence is TGTGCCAGCAGTCCAAGGGGACAGCAATCTGCAACTAATGAAAAACTGTTTTTT. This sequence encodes CASSPRGQQSATNEKLFF.

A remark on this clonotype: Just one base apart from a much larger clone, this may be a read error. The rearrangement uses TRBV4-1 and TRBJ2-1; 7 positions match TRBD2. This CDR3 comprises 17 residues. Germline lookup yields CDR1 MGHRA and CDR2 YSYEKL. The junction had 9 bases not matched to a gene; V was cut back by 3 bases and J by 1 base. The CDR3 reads CASSHDPAGRSYNEQFF. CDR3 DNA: TGCGCCAGCAGCCATGACCCAGCGGGAAGATCCTACAATGAGCAGTTCTTC.

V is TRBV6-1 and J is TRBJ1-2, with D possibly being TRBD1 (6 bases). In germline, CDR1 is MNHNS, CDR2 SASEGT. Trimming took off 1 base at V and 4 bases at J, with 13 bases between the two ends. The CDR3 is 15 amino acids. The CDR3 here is CASSEGRGASYGYTF. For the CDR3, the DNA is TGTGCCAGCAGTGAAGGAAGGGGGGCATCCTATGGCTACACCTTC.

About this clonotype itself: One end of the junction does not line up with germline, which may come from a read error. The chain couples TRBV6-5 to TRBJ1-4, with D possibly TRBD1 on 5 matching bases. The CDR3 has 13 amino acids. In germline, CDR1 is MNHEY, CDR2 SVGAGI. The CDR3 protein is CAARGGVGEKLFF. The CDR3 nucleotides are TGTGCCGCCCGCGGGGGGGTTGGCGAAAAATTGTTTTTT.

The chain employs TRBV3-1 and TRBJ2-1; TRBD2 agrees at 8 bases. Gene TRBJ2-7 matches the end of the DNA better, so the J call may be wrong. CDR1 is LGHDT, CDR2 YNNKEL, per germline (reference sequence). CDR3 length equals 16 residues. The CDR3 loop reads CASSPQAGDSYNEQYF. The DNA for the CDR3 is TGTGCCAGCAGCCCCCAAGCGGGGGACTCCTACAATGAGCAGTACTTC.

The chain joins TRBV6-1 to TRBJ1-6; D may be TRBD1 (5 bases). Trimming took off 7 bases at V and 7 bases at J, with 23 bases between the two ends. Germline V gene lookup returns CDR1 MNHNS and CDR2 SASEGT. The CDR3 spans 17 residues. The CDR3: CASKLTAQGNANSPLHF. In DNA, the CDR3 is TGTGCCAGCAAATTAACAGCCCAGGGCAACGCCAATTCACCCCTCCACTTT.

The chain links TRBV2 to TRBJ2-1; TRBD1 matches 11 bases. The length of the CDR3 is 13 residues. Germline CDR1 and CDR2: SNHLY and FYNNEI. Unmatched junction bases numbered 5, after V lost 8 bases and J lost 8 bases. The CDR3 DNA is TGTGCCAGCGGGGACAGGGGGGGCCATGAGCAGTTCTTC. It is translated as CASGDRGGHEQFF.

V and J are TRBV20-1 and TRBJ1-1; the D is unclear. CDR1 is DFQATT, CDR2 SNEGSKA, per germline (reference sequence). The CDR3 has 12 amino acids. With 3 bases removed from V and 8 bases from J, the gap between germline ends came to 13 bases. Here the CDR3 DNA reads TGCAGTGCTAGTAAAGAAACCTCGGAAGCTTTCTTT. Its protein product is CSASKETSEAFF.

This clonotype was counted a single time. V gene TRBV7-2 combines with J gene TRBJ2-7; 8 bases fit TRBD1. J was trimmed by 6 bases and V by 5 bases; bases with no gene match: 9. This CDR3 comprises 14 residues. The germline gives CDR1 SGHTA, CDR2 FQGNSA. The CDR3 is CASSPRTGKGEQYF. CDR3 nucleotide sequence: TGTGCCAGCAGCCCTCGGACAGGGAAGGGCGAGCAGTACTTC.

The CDR3 loop is CASSQDLDRDNEQFF. The CDR3, as DNA: TGCGCCAGCAGCCAAGATTTAGACAGGGACAATGAGCAGTTCTTC. The chain has TRBV4-1 and TRBJ2-1, with 7 bases fitting TRBD1. The CDR3 sequence is 15 residues long. Germline V gene lookup returns CDR1 MGHRA and CDR2 YSYEKL. V lost 0 bases, J lost 5 bases, and 4 bases stayed unmatched.

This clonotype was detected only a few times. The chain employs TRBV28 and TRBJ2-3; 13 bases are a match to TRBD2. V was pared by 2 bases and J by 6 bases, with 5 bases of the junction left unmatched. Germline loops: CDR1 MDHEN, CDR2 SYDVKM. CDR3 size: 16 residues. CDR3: CASSLLGTSGTDTQYF. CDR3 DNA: TGTGCCAGCAGTTTACTAGGGACTAGCGGGACTGATACGCAGTATTTT.